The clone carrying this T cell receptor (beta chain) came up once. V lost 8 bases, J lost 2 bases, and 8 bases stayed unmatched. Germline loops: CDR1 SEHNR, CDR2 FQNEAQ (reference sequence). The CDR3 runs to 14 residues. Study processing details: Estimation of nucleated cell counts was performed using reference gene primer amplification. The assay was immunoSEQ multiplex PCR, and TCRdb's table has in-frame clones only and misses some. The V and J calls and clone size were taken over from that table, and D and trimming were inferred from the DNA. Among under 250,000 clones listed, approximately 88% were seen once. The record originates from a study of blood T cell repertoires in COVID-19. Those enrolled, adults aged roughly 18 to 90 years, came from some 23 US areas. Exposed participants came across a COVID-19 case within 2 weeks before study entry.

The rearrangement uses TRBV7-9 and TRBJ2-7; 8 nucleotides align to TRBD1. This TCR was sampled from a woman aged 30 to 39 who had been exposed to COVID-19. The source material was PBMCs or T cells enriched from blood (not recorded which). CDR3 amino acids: CASETGDIPYEQYF. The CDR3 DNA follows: TGTGCCAGCGAGACAGGGGACATCCCCTACGAGCAGTACTTC.